This T cell receptor (beta chain) was captured by sequencing in a study of blood T cells in healthy people across ages. Comment on this clonotype: Its specificity is not known.

It was with a sample-barcoded 5' primer and a J-beta primer mix that a second PCR of about 6 to 11 cycles was run. TCRdb re-derived calls from the 5' RACE reads in MiXCR, one entry per CDR3 protein. The data hold approximately 690,000 distinct CDR3 sequences, with approximately 50% observed a single time. Study-level points and caveats: Bulk PBMC profiling left naive and antigen-experienced comparisons inconclusive. Per million T cells, TCR beta diversity dropped about linearly as age rose.

Trimming removed 4 bases from V and 5 bases from J; junction bases left unmatched: 8. The CDR3 loop spans 16 amino acids. Looked up from germline, CDR1 is SGHKS and CDR2 is YYEKEE (reference sequence). Sequenced sample: blood. The chain links TRBV5-5 to TRBJ2-5; 13 bases align to TRBD2. The clonotype was recovered from a man in his fifties or sixties in good health. The CDR3 DNA follows: TGTGCCAGCAGCGATCCGGGACTAGCGGGATGGGAGACCCAGTACTTC. Residues: CASSDPGLAGWETQYF.